The 24 T cell receptor beta chains below were found in one sample sequenced in a study of T cell repertoires in cytomegalovirus infection. TCRdb reanalysed the reads using MiXCR and keeps one entry per CDR3 protein. This sample yields under 850,000 distinct CDR3 sequences, of which 35% are seen a single time; roughly 2.8% belongs to the top ten. Sequencing was performed on PBMCs. The receptors were sampled from a human donor in good health (CMV status not recorded). Some clones in this sample may be carry-over from other donors' samples.

J is TRBJ2-5 and V is TRBV7-9, with TRBD1 as a possible D gene (7 bases). The ends were cut back, 11 bases at V and 8 bases at J, with 30 bases in the middle. The germline gives CDR1 SEHNR, CDR2 FQNEAQ (reference sequence). This CDR3 is built from 16 residues. The CDR3 DNA is TGTGCCTCACAGGAGGGAGACAGGGCCTTTAGAGCTACCCAGTACTTC. This encodes CASQEGDRAFRATQYF.

This clonotype was picked up a small number of times. This sequence joins TRBV4-1 and TRBJ2-5; 8 positions agree with TRBD1. V lost 3 bases to trimming and J lost 1 base; unmatched junction nucleotides: 7. The germline CDR1 and CDR2 sequences are MGHRA and YSYEKL. The CDR3 contains 16 residues. The CDR3 spells CASSQPDRGGQETQYF. The CDR3, as DNA: TGCGCCAGCAGCCAGCCAGACAGGGGCGGCCAAGAGACCCAGTACTTC.

J is TRBJ1-1 and V is TRBV12-3 or TRBV12-4; D uncertain. The CDR3 runs 12 residues. V lost 7 bases to trimming and J lost 5 bases, with 11 bases between them. CDR3 protein: CASNPEGTEAFF. The CDR3 region has the DNA TGTGCCAGCAACCCAGAGGGAACTGAAGCTTTCTTT.

The rearrangement joins TRBV15 to TRBJ2-1; D may correspond to TRBD1 or TRBD2 (5 bases each). The germline V gene encodes CDR1 LNHNV and CDR2 YYDKDF (reference sequence). Trimming took 0 bases from V and 8 from J, leaving 11 bases between them. The CDR3 length is 14 residues. The CDR3 nucleotides read TGTGCCACCAGCAGAGATTTTTTGGGGGATGAGCAGTTCTTC. Translation gives CATSRDFLGDEQFF.

This clonotype was picked up a small number of times. The J gene is TRBJ2-7, the V gene TRBV2; D possibly corresponds to TRBD2 (6 bases). V was cut by 7 bases and J by 2 bases, with 18 bases left in between. Looked up from germline, CDR1 is SNHLY and CDR2 is FYNNEI. The CDR3 consists of 15 residues. This chain's CDR3 is CASKEGGVGAYEQYF. DNA of the CDR3: TGTGCCAGCAAGGAGGGCGGGGTAGGGGCCTACGAGCAGTACTTC.

The table lists this clonotype with a few counts. The chain uses TRBV28 and TRBJ2-7; TRBD1 aligns across 7 bases. There are 15 residues in the CDR3. CDR1 and CDR2 from the germline V gene are MDHEN and SYDVKM. V shed 5 bases and J 4 bases; nucleotides not matched to a gene: 11. The CDR3 DNA sequence: TGTGCCAGCAGTGCGACAGGGAGTTATAGATACGAGCAGTACTTC. Protein: CASSATGSYRYEQYF.

V is TRBV6-1 and J is TRBJ2-7; possibly TRBD2 for D (7 bases). The germline gives CDR1 MNHNS, CDR2 SASEGT. The CDR3 totals 15 residues. V dropped 1 base and J dropped 5 bases, with 15 bases sitting between them. The CDR3 region has the DNA TGTGCCAGCAGTGAAGGTAGCCAGGGGAGGGACGAGCAGTACTTC. This translates into CASSEGSQGRDEQYF.

This clonotype was seen ten or more times. The chain has TRBV19 and TRBJ2-7; D remains ambiguous. Per germline, CDR1 LNHDA and CDR2 SQIVND (reference sequence). V lost 1 base and J 5 bases, leaving 6 bases between the germline ends. The CDR3 is 12 amino acids. The CDR3 loop reads CASSIASHEQYF. Here the CDR3 DNA reads TGTGCCAGTAGTATAGCCAGTCACGAGCAGTACTTC.

This clonotype has a handful of counts. This rearrangement joins TRBV19 to TRBJ1-1; D is possibly TRBD1 (6 bases). The CDR3 is 14 residues long. Trimming cost V 10 bases and J 0 bases, with 15 bases left between them. Germline CDR1 and CDR2: LNHDA and SQIVND (reference sequence). CDR3 region: CATRDNHMNTEAFF. The CDR3 bases are TGTGCCACCCGGGACAACCATATGAACACTGAAGCTTTCTTT. The full variable domain, rest sourced from reference TRBV19 and TRBJ1-1, is DGGITQSPKYLFRKEGQNVTLSCEQNLNHDAMYWYRQDPGQGLRLIYYSQIVNDFQKGDIAEGYSVSREKKESFPLTVTSAQKNPTAFYLCATRDNHMNTEAFFGQGTRLTVV.

The gene calls are TRBV11-2 and TRBJ2-1, with D uncertain. The CDR3 is 17 amino acids. The V end lost 3 bases, the J end lost 0 bases, and 15 bases lay between the germline ends. CDR1 is SGHAT and CDR2 is FQNNGV in the germline V gene. For the CDR3, the DNA is TGTGCCAGCAGCTTTAGTTTCTCCCCGAGCTCCTACAATGAGCAGTTCTTC. Translation: CASSFSFSPSSYNEQFF.

The chain has TRBV12-3 or TRBV12-4 and TRBJ1-4; weak D call: TRBD1 (5 bases). V was clipped by 3 bases and J by 6 bases, with 14 bases between them. The CDR3 has 15 residues. The CDR3: CASSFRRGVDEKLFF. CDR3 in DNA: TGTGCCAGCAGTTTTAGGAGGGGCGTCGATGAAAAACTGTTTTTT.

This clonotype was seen ten or more times. This sequence joins TRBV7-6 and TRBJ2-6; D gene unclear. The CDR3 has 15 amino acids. V lost 0 bases and J lost 1, with 4 bases in between. Germline V gives CDR1 SGHVS, CDR2 FNYEAQ. The CDR3 loop reads CASSLAGSGANVLTF. The DNA of the CDR3 is TGTGCCAGCAGCTTAGCGGGGTCTGGGGCCAACGTCCTGACTTTC.

This chain links TRBV30 with TRBJ1-1; the match to TRBD1 covers 7 bases. The CDR3 spans 11 residues. CDR1 is GTSNPN, CDR2 SVGIG, per germline (reference sequence). The V gene end was trimmed by 1 base and the J gene end by 7 bases; junction bases not matched to a gene: 0. The CDR3 loop is CAWSDRGEAFF. The CDR3 coding sequence is TGTGCCTGGAGTGACAGGGGTGAAGCTTTCTTT.

There are a few counts of this clonotype. The chain recombines TRBV20-1 with TRBJ2-2; D is uncertain. V lost 3 bases and J 3 bases, leaving 11 bases between the germline ends. Germline assignment: CDR1 DFQATT and CDR2 SNEGSKA (reference sequence). CDR3 length: 14 residues. The CDR3 nucleotides read TGCAGTGCTAGTGGTGTTCTGCACACCGGGGAGCTGTTTTTT. The encoded protein is CSASGVLHTGELFF.

This chain connects TRBV7-9 to TRBJ1-1; possible D gene TRBD1, 6 bases. The CDR3 runs 13 residues. Trimming removed 4 bases at V and 7 bases at J, with 13 bases between. Germline-derived CDR1 and CDR2 are SEHNR and FQNEAQ (reference sequence). As DNA, the CDR3 is TGTGCCAGCAGCTCTTACAGGGCCGATGAAGCTTTCTTT. It encodes CASSSYRADEAFF. The full variable domain, with the rest looked up from reference TRBV7-9 and TRBJ1-1, is DTGVSQNPRHKITKRGQNVTFRCDPISEHNRLYWYRQTLGQGPEFLTYFQNEAQLEKSRLLSDRFSAERPKGSFSTLEIQRTEQGDSAMYLCASSSYRADEAFFGQGTRLTVV.

This clonotype was recorded many times. The V call is TRBV7-2, the J call TRBJ2-7; 7 nucleotides align to TRBD1. V shed 5 bases and J 3 bases; nucleotides not matched to a gene: 7. CDR3 length equals 14 residues. The germline V gene encodes CDR1 SGHTA and CDR2 FQGNSA. The CDR3 loop is CASSLRDSLYEQYF. CDR3 nucleotide sequence: TGTGCCAGCAGCCTAAGGGACAGCCTCTACGAGCAGTACTTC.

This clonotype has a handful of counts. The chain combines TRBV5-1 with TRBJ2-1; 7 bases line up with TRBD1. The CDR3 length is 14 residues. Unmatched junction bases numbered 4, after V lost 0 bases and J lost 7 bases. Germline CDR1 is SGHRS and CDR2 is YFSETQ. The CDR3 sequence: CASSLAGTENEQFF. CDR3 nucleotide sequence: TGCGCCAGCAGCTTGGCCGGGACAGAGAATGAGCAGTTCTTC.

This clonotype was seen a few times. V gene TRBV7-6 combines with J gene TRBJ2-1, with 12 positions matching TRBD2. The V gene end was trimmed by 1 base and the J gene end by 3 bases; junction bases not matched to a gene: 4. The length of the CDR3 is 17 residues. CDR1 is SGHVS, CDR2 FNYEAQ, per germline. In DNA form, the CDR3 reads TGTGCCAGCAGCTTAGTCCTGACTAGCGGGGGCTACAATGAGCAGTTCTTC. Translated: CASSLVLTSGGYNEQFF.

The chain recombines TRBV2 with TRBJ1-4, with 7 bases lining up with TRBD1. The junction had 9 bases not matched to a gene; V was cut back by 7 bases and J by 1 base. Germline CDR1 is SNHLY and CDR2 is FYNNEI. The CDR3 has 16 residues. The CDR3 here is CASNRQGLGTNEKLFF. The CDR3 region has the DNA TGTGCCAGCAATCGACAGGGTCTGGGAACTAATGAAAAACTGTTTTTT.

The gene calls are TRBV7-3 and TRBJ2-3; 13 nucleotides agree with TRBD2. Germline values: CDR1 SGHTA, CDR2 FQGTGA. The CDR3 loop spans 16 amino acids. After removal of 5 bases from V and 4 bases from J, the junction contained 6 bases not matched to a gene. CDR3 region: CASSTRLAGGADTQYF. The CDR3 DNA follows: TGTGCCAGCAGCACCCGACTAGCGGGGGGAGCAGATACGCAGTATTTT.

The chain employs TRBV20-1 and TRBJ1-5; TRBD1 matches 8 bases. The germline CDR1 and CDR2 sequences are DFQATT and SNEGSKA (reference sequence). The CDR3 has 17 residues. V lost 6 bases to trimming and J lost 2 bases; unmatched junction nucleotides: 15. CDR3 DNA sequence: TGCAGTGCAAATCCGGTACAGGGGGGAGTTGGCAATCAGCCCCAGCATTTT. Its protein product is CSANPVQGGVGNQPQHF.

Points on this clonotype: The junction and the germline gene differ at one end; a read error may be behind it. The chain has TRBV10-3 and TRBJ2-3; a weak D match, TRBD2 (5 bases). Germline CDR1 is ENHRY and CDR2 is SYGVKD. The CDR3 is 13 residues long. CDR3 sequence (DNA): TGTGCCACCGGGGTTCCTAGCACAGATACGAAGTATTTT. Residues: CATGVPSTDTKYF.

The chain links TRBV2 to TRBJ2-1; 7 bases fit TRBD1. Germline V gene sequence: CDR1 SNHLY, CDR2 FYNNEI. The CDR3 is made up of 14 amino acids. The ends lost 6 bases at V and 2 bases at J; junction bases unmatched: 4. The CDR3 loop reads CASSRGQAYNEQFF. In DNA form, the CDR3 reads TGTGCCAGCAGCCGCGGACAGGCCTACAATGAGCAGTTCTTC.

This clonotype has at least ten counts. The chain uses TRBV7-2 and TRBJ1-3; a possible D gene is TRBD1 (6 bases). The CDR3 is 14 amino acids. Trimming took off 3 bases at V and 6 bases at J, with 12 bases between the two ends. The V gene's germline CDR1 is SGHTA and CDR2 FQGNSA. The CDR3 here is CASSFTGTENTIYF. CDR3 sequence (DNA): TGTGCCAGCAGCTTTACAGGGACGGAAAACACCATATATTTT.